One and the same sample provided the 15 T cell receptor beta chains below, sequenced in a study of blood T cell repertoires in COVID-19. TCRdb keeps only in-frame clones here, not all; method: immunoSEQ multiplex PCR. The table shows around 300,000 clones, with 85% to 90% occurring only once. Sequencing used PBMCs or T cells enriched from blood (not recorded which). The origin of the receptors is a woman between 18 and 29 years old who had recovered from COVID-19.

The chain's CDR3 is CASSQDDGTGNTEAFF. CDR3 DNA sequence: TGCGCCAGCAGCCAAGACGACGGGACAGGGAACACTGAAGCTTTCTTT. The genes are TRBV4-1 and TRBJ1-1; 8 nucleotides align to TRBD1. Looked up from germline, CDR1 is MGHRA and CDR2 is YSYEKL. The CDR3 length is 16 residues. V dropped 0 bases and J dropped 1; count of bases not matched to a gene: 4.

In its sample, this clone was seen once. The rearrangement joins TRBV10-3 to TRBJ1-6, with D possibly TRBD1 on 6 matching bases. The CDR3 has 17 residues. Germline lookup yields CDR1 ENHRY and CDR2 SYGVKD. V lost 1 base, J lost 0 bases, and 10 bases lay in between. CDR3 residues: CAISEYRESSYNSPLHF. The CDR3 DNA reads as TGTGCCATCAGTGAGTACAGGGAGAGCTCCTATAATTCACCCCTCCACTTT.

With respect to this clone: The junction departs from the called germline gene at one end, perhaps through a read error. The chain employs TRBV2 and TRBJ2-7; no definite D call. The germline CDR1 and CDR2 sequences are SNHLY and FYNNEI. The CDR3 runs 9 residues. CDR3 in amino acids: CASSDEQYF. CDR3 nucleotides: TGTGCCAGCTCCGACGAGCAGTACTTC.

This clone was recorded only once. This chain uses TRBV2 with TRBJ1-2, with TRBD1 matching 11 bases. Trimming removed 7 bases from V and 6 bases from J; junction bases left unmatched: 7. Germline V gives CDR1 SNHLY, CDR2 FYNNEI. CDR3 size: 14 residues. CDR3 amino acids: CASMKDRGQNGYTF. CDR3 DNA sequence: TGTGCCAGCATGAAGGACAGGGGGCAAAATGGCTACACCTTC.

This chain uses TRBV27 with TRBJ1-4; 10 bases are a match to TRBD1. Germline V CDR1 and CDR2: MNHEY, SMNVEV (reference sequence). V shed 2 bases, J shed 9 bases, and the junction held 12 bases outside the gene matches. The CDR3 is 17 amino acids. CDR3 nucleotide sequence: TGTGCCAGCAGTTTAGGGACAATGACAGGGGGCGCGCAAAAACTGTTTTTT. Residues: CASSLGTMTGGAQKLFF.

The rearrangement joins TRBV4-1 to TRBJ2-5; TRBD2 matches at 9 bases. There are 16 residues in the CDR3. J lost 4 bases, V lost 4 bases, and 10 bases had no gene match. CDR1 MGHRA and CDR2 YSYEKL come from the germline V gene. The CDR3 reads CASSPEYGLASETQYF. CDR3 nucleotide sequence: TGCGCCAGCAGCCCTGAGTACGGACTAGCGTCAGAGACCCAGTACTTC.

There are a few counts of this clone. The chain has TRBV6-5 and TRBJ2-7, with 7 nucleotides matching TRBD1. CDR1 MNHEY and CDR2 SVGAGI come from the germline V gene. Trimming at V came to 2 bases and at J to 6 bases, leaving 7 bases not matched to a gene. The CDR3 length is 14 residues. DNA of the CDR3: TGTGCCAGCAGTTACAACGACAGGGCCGGCGAGCAGTACTTC. It encodes CASSYNDRAGEQYF.

This clone has a handful of counts. The chain links TRBV19 to TRBJ1-1; 9 positions match TRBD1. V was pared by 5 bases and J by 3 bases, with 10 bases of the junction left unmatched. Germline V gene lookup returns CDR1 LNHDA and CDR2 SQIVND (reference sequence). The CDR3 runs 16 residues. The CDR3 loop reads CASSAGTGRRHTEAFF. DNA for the CDR3: TGTGCCAGTAGTGCGGGGACAGGGAGGAGACACACTGAAGCTTTCTTT.

The rearrangement links TRBV7-9 to TRBJ1-2; D gene ambiguous. Trimming pared 2 bases from V and 7 bases from J, leaving 11 bases between. The CDR3 covers 13 residues. CDR1 is SEHNR, CDR2 FQNEAQ, per germline (reference sequence). As DNA, the CDR3 is TGTGCCAGCAGCTTATTAGGGAGGAGTGGCTACACCTTC. This translates into CASSLLGRSGYTF.

The chain couples TRBV6-5 to TRBJ1-3; tentatively, D is TRBD1 (6 bases). The CDR3 runs 14 residues. Trimming pared 6 bases from V and 2 bases from J, leaving 11 bases between. Germline CDR1 MNHEY, CDR2 SVGAGI. The CDR3 bases are TGTGCCAGCAGGACGGGGGGCACTGGAAACACCATATATTTT. It codes for CASRTGGTGNTIYF.

The V gene is TRBV10-2, the J gene TRBJ1-5; D is ambiguous. V was cut by 5 bases and J by 7 bases, with 9 bases left in between. The CDR3 length is 12 residues. Germline loops: CDR1 WSHSY, CDR2 SAAADI. CDR3 in amino acids: CASSPPRQPQHF. The CDR3, as DNA: TGCGCCAGCAGTCCCCCGAGGCAGCCCCAGCATTTT.

The chain links TRBV6-5 to TRBJ1-2; TRBD1 matches 9 bases. The CDR3 loop spans 15 amino acids. V was clipped by 5 bases and J by 5 bases; unmatched bases: 9. Per germline, CDR1 MNHEY and CDR2 SVGAGI. CDR3 in amino acids: CASSSTGGADYGYTF. CDR3 bases: TGTGCCAGCAGTAGTACAGGGGGCGCGGATTATGGCTACACCTTC.

V gene TRBV27 combines with J gene TRBJ2-1; 7 bases line up with TRBD2. This CDR3 region has 11 residues. The germline V gene has CDR1 MNHEY and CDR2 SMNVEV (reference sequence). V shed 5 bases, J shed 9 bases, and the junction held 1 base outside the gene matches. CDR3 protein: CASSPGGEQFF. CDR3 DNA: TGTGCCAGCAGTCCGGGGGGTGAGCAGTTCTTC.

V is TRBV19 and J is TRBJ2-3; the match to TRBD2 covers 14 bases. Germline lookup yields CDR1 LNHDA and CDR2 SQIVND (reference sequence). V gave up 3 bases and J gave up 2 bases; unmatched junction bases: 10. The CDR3 contains 19 residues. The chain's CDR3 is CASSIAGLAGGPLTDTQYF. CDR3 DNA: TGTGCCAGTAGTATCGCCGGACTAGCGGGGGGCCCTCTCACAGATACGCAGTATTTT.

The chain links TRBV28 to TRBJ2-7; TRBD2 matches at 8 bases. The CDR3 extends over 15 amino acids. Germline CDR1 reads MDHEN; CDR2 reads SYDVKM. Germline trimming cut 4 bases from V and 2 bases from J; bases unmatched to any gene: 7. Here the CDR3 DNA reads TGTGCCAGCAGTTACCTCCCGGGGGGGACCTACGAGCAGTACTTC. Translated: CASSYLPGGTYEQYF.